These 16 T cell receptor beta chains originate from one sample sequenced in a study of human T cells and chemical hapten exposure. TCRdb passed the RACE reads through MiXCR, listing each CDR3 protein once. The sample lists about 82,000 distinct CDR3 sequences; about 6.6% were seen once. Time point specified: patch test 2, 6 weeks after DPC sensitization. Treatment reported: therapeutic diphenylcyclopropenone sensitization with weekly scalp DPC. Sequencing used whole blood, obtained in connection with sensitization to the hapten diphenylcyclopropenone (DPC). The receptors originated from a woman in her 30s with alopecia areata. Some clones in this sample may be carry-over from other donors' samples.

This clonotype occurred many times. This chain links TRBV12-3 or TRBV12-4 with TRBJ2-7; TRBD2 might be the D (6 bases). V lost 5 bases and J lost 3, with 17 bases in between. This CDR3 spans 15 amino acids. The CDR3 DNA follows: TGTGCCAGCAGTCCTGAGGGACTTCGCTTCTACGAGCAGTACTTC. This encodes CASSPEGLRFYEQYF.

At least ten counts were recorded for this clonotype. The chain recombines TRBV7-2 with TRBJ1-1; D not certain. Germline V gene data show CDR1 as SGHTA and CDR2 as FQGNSA. The CDR3 has 14 amino acids. The germline V and J ends were trimmed by 0 bases and 4 bases, with 9 bases remaining between them. The CDR3, as DNA: TGTGCCAGCAGCTTAGCCCAGTGGGGCACTGAAGCTTTCTTT. This encodes CASSLAQWGTEAFF.

This clonotype was observed a few times. Given a much more abundant clone one base away, this may be a read error. This chain uses TRBV5-1 with TRBJ1-5; no clear D gene. Germline CDR1 SGHRS, CDR2 YFSETQ. The V and J ends lost 2 bases and 0 bases respectively, with 3 bases between them. The CDR3 consists of 13 residues. The CDR3 coding sequence is TGCGCCAGCAGCTTTGATAGCAATCAGCCCCAGCATTTT. Residues: CASSFDSNQPQHF. The whole variable domain, filled in from reference TRBV5-1 and TRBJ1-5, reads KAGVTQTPRYLIKTRGQQVTLSCSPISGHRSVSWYQQTPGQGLQFLFEYFSETQRNKGNFPGRFSGRQFSNSRSEMNVSTLELGDSALYLCASSFDSNQPQHFGDGTRLSIL.

This clonotype was detected many times. The J gene is TRBJ1-1, the V gene TRBV5-4; no firm D call. The germline V and J ends were trimmed by 0 bases and 0 bases, with 9 bases remaining between them. CDR3 length: 15 residues. Per germline, CDR1 SGHNT and CDR2 YYREEE (reference sequence). The CDR3 DNA follows: TGTGCCAGCAGCTTGGACCAGATGATGAACACTGAAGCTTTCTTT. Translation gives CASSLDQMMNTEAFF.

In this sample, this clonotype turned up many times. The gene calls are TRBV20-1 and TRBJ1-1; D is undetermined. This CDR3 has 13 residues. V dropped 5 bases and J dropped 1 base, with 11 bases sitting between them. CDR1 and CDR2 from the germline V gene are DFQATT and SNEGSKA (reference sequence). CDR3: CSARATGNTEAFF. The CDR3 region has the DNA TGCAGTGCTCGAGCAACGGGGAACACTGAAGCTTTCTTT.

This clonotype was seen a few times. This sequence joins TRBV7-2 and TRBJ1-2, with 7 bases that match TRBD1. V gave up 5 bases and J gave up 4 bases; unmatched junction bases: 13. This CDR3 contains 16 residues. The germline V gene encodes CDR1 SGHTA and CDR2 FQGNSA. The CDR3 nucleotides are TGTGCCAGCAGCAAAGATAAAGTAAACAGGGGCTATGGCTACACCTTC. As protein: CASSKDKVNRGYGYTF. The variable domain in full, with the rest retrieved from reference TRBV7-2 and TRBJ1-2, is GAGVSQSPSNKVTEKGKDVELRCDPISGHTALYWYRQSLGQGLEFLIYFQGNSAPDKSGLPSDRFSAERTGGSVSTLTIQRTQQEDSAVYLCASSKDKVNRGYGYTFGSGTRLTVV.

This clonotype was observed many times. V and J are TRBV2 and TRBJ2-6; D remains unclear. Per the germline V gene, CDR1 is SNHLY and CDR2 is FYNNEI. This CDR3 region has 14 residues. Trimming left V 1 base short and J 2 bases short, with 3 bases between. CDR3 sequence reads: CASSEEAGANVLTF. The CDR3 DNA reads TGTGCCAGCAGTGAAGAGGCTGGGGCCAACGTCCTGACTTTC. Full variable domain (rest looked up from reference TRBV2 and TRBJ2-6): EPEVTQTPSHQVTQMGQEVILRCVPISNHLYFYWYRQILGQKVEFLVSFYNNEISEKSEIFDDQFSVERPDGSNFTLKIRSTKLEDSAMYFCASSEEAGANVLTFGAGSRLTVL.

This clonotype came up many times. The CDR3 here is CASSRGQGGTEAFF. In DNA, the CDR3 is TGTGCCAGCAGCCGGGGACAGGGGGGCACTGAAGCTTTCTTT. The chain uses TRBV7-9 and TRBJ1-1; the match to TRBD1 covers 11 bases. After removal of 5 bases from V and 4 bases from J, the junction contained 3 bases not matched to a gene. This CDR3 spans 14 amino acids. Germline CDR1 and CDR2: SEHNR and FQNEAQ (reference sequence).

This clonotype came up a few times. The chain carries TRBV6-6 and TRBJ2-3, with 12 nucleotides matching TRBD2. CDR1 MNHNY and CDR2 SVGAGI come from the germline V gene (reference sequence). V was pared by 2 bases and J by 2 bases, with 2 bases of the junction left unmatched. This CDR3 comprises 16 residues. CDR3 in amino acids: CASSYRTSGATDTQYF. The CDR3 region has the DNA TGTGCCAGCAGTTACCGGACTAGCGGGGCCACAGATACGCAGTATTTT.

This clonotype was detected many times. DNA for the CDR3: TGTGCCATCAGTGGGCGACAGGGGGGGTACAATGAGCAGTTCTTC. Its translation is CAISGRQGGYNEQFF. The rearrangement links TRBV10-3 to TRBJ2-1; 9 bases map to TRBD1. CDR1 and CDR2 from the germline V gene are ENHRY and SYGVKD. J lost 4 bases, V lost 4 bases, and 5 bases had no gene match. This CDR3 spans 15 amino acids.

Many counts were recorded for this clonotype. V and J are TRBV10-3 and TRBJ2-1; D might be TRBD1 (6 bases). The CDR3 consists of 13 residues. Germline-derived CDR1 and CDR2 are ENHRY and SYGVKD. Trimming removed 6 bases at V and 4 bases at J, with 10 bases between. The CDR3 nucleotides read TGTGCCATCAGACCCGACAGGTACAATGAGCAGTTCTTC. This sequence encodes CAIRPDRYNEQFF.

This clonotype was counted at least ten times. The chain uses TRBV6-5 and TRBJ1-1, with no clear D. Germline V CDR1 and CDR2: MNHEY, SVGAGI. CDR3 length: 12 amino acids. The V and J ends lost 8 bases and 2 bases respectively, with 9 bases between them. CDR3 nucleotide sequence: TGTGCCAGCGGGCGGCCCAACACTGAAGCTTTCTTT. Its protein is CASGRPNTEAFF.

This clonotype has just a few counts. This chain connects TRBV3-1 to TRBJ1-5, with D perhaps matching TRBD1 (5 bases). V was pared by 4 bases and J by 7 bases, with 23 bases between. The germline gives CDR1 LGHDT, CDR2 YNNKEL (reference sequence). This CDR3 has 17 amino acids. The CDR3 nucleotides are TGTGCCAGCAGCCCGTTCGGGACCCATAATCAACCGCAGCCCCAGCATTTT. This codes for CASSPFGTHNQPQPQHF. Variable domain in full (rest from reference TRBV3-1 and TRBJ1-5): DTAVSQTPKYLVTQMGNDKSIKCEQNLGHDTMYWYKQDSKKFLKIMFSYNNKELIINETVPNRFSPKSPDKAHLNLHINSLELGDSAVYFCASSPFGTHNQPQPQHFGDGTRLSIL.

The chain combines TRBV5-6 with TRBJ1-5, with no clear D. The V end lost 3 bases, the J end lost 5 bases, and 9 bases lay between the germline ends. The length of the CDR3 is 13 residues. From germline, CDR1 is SGHDT and CDR2 YYEEEE. CDR3 in DNA: TGTGCCAGCAGCTACAGTCGTCATCAGCCCCAGCATTTT. The encoded protein is CASSYSRHQPQHF.

This clonotype has a count of ten or more. V gene TRBV25-1 combines with J gene TRBJ2-3; TRBD2 agrees at 8 bases. The germline gives CDR1 MGHDK, CDR2 SYGVNS. The CDR3 spans 15 residues. V shed 5 bases and J 5 bases; nucleotides not matched to a gene: 9. In nucleotides, the CDR3 is TGTGCCAGCAGTAGGCCAGCGGGGGCCGGAGATACGCAGTATTTT. Translation: CASSRPAGAGDTQYF.

This clonotype has a handful of counts. This rearrangement joins TRBV5-1 to TRBJ2-1; 14 nucleotides match TRBD2. The germline V gene encodes CDR1 SGHRS and CDR2 YFSETQ. The V gene end was trimmed by 4 bases and the J gene end by 11 bases; junction bases not matched to a gene: 20. The CDR3 sequence is 19 residues long. The CDR3 spells CASSLGLAGATRAPLQQFF. The CDR3 DNA reads TGCGCCAGCAGCCTGGGACTAGCGGGGGCTACAAGGGCCCCCCTACAGCAGTTCTTC. Filled out from reference TRBV5-1 and TRBJ2-1, the complete variable domain reads KAGVTQTPRYLIKTRGQQVTLSCSPISGHRSVSWYQQTPGQGLQFLFEYFSETQRNKGNFPGRFSGRQFSNSRSEMNVSTLELGDSALYLCASSLGLAGATRAPLQQFFGPGTRLTVL.